The clone carrying this T cell receptor beta chain was counted a few times. Its antigen is unknown. This entry belongs to a study of identical twins. General study findings and limits: There is a chance that invariant MAIT and iNKT cells partially muddied zero-insertion analyses. In cord blood, abundant beta clonotypes had fewer insertions; memory showed no trend.

The germline V and J ends were trimmed by 1 base and 5 bases, with 12 bases remaining between them. There are 14 residues in the CDR3. Germline CDR1 is DFQATT and CDR2 is SNEGSKA (reference sequence). MiXCR, applied by TCRdb to the 5' RACE reads, yields one record per CDR3 protein. The sample yields 300,000 to 400,000 distinct CDR3 sequences, around 9.7% seen once. There were only healthy Caucasians among the donors. The V gene is TRBV20-1, the J gene TRBJ1-5; D uncertain. This clonotype was obtained from a woman in her forties or fifties in good health. What was sequenced was naive T cells sorted from blood. The CDR3 reads CSARAGLGYQPQHF. The DNA of the CDR3 is TGCAGTGCTAGAGCCGGATTGGGCTATCAGCCCCAGCATTTT.